The next 16 T cell receptor beta chains were all read from a single sample in a study of shared clonotypes between healthy human individuals. Some clones are missing from TCRdb's copy, which holds only in-frame ones; the method was immunoSEQ multiplex PCR. Of around 510,000 clones in the sample, about 96% were seen once. The specimen sequenced was naive CD4+ T cells sorted from blood. Subset here: CD45RA+ positively selected. The receptors here all came from a woman between 25 and 40 years old in good health.

V and J are TRBV6-1 and TRBJ2-7, with D possibly being TRBD2 (5 bases). Trimming shortened V by 4 bases and J by 4 bases, and 20 bases separated the two germline ends. CDR1 and CDR2 from the germline V gene are MNHNS and SASEGT. The CDR3 totals 16 residues. In nucleotides, the CDR3 is TGTGCCAGCAGTGTATCCTCCCGGGAAGCAATGTACGAGCAGTACTTC. Encoded protein: CASSVSSREAMYEQYF.

The chain carries TRBV11-1 and TRBJ2-7, with 7 bases that match TRBD1. The V gene's germline CDR1 is SGHAT and CDR2 FQDESV (reference sequence). This CDR3 has 15 amino acids. J was trimmed by 2 bases and V by 2 bases; bases with no gene match: 6. The CDR3 loop is CASSLNRGPPYEQYF. Here the CDR3 DNA reads TGTGCCAGCAGCTTAAACAGGGGACCACCCTACGAGCAGTACTTC.

The chain carries TRBV25-1 and TRBJ2-4, with TRBD2 matching 9 bases. The trim removed 4 bases at V and 7 bases at J, leaving 5 bases unmatched. The CDR3 extends over 14 amino acids. Germline-derived CDR1 and CDR2 are MGHDK and SYGVNS. The chain's CDR3 is CASSGNSGSNIQYF. For the CDR3, the DNA is TGTGCCAGCAGTGGGAATAGCGGGAGTAACATTCAGTACTTC.

The chain joins TRBV7-8 to TRBJ2-3; 11 bases are shared with TRBD2. Germline values: CDR1 SGHVS, CDR2 FQNEAQ. This CDR3 has 19 amino acids. Trimming took 5 bases from V and 1 from J; bases not matched to a gene: 14. This CDR3 is CASSPRLAGRRGGTDTQYF. CDR3 sequence (DNA): TGTGCCAGCAGCCCCCGACTAGCGGGAAGGAGGGGGGGCACAGATACGCAGTATTTT.

The chain employs TRBV11-2 and TRBJ1-3; D ambiguous. Germline V gene data show CDR1 as SGHAT and CDR2 as FQNNGV. Trimming took 7 bases from V and 0 from J, leaving 10 bases between them. This CDR3 has 14 amino acids. The CDR3 protein is CASKRLSSGNTIYF. In DNA, the CDR3 is TGTGCCAGCAAAAGGTTGTCCTCTGGAAACACCATATATTTT.

V gene TRBV7-8 combines with J gene TRBJ1-1; TRBD1 might be the D (6 bases). V shed 7 bases and J shed 7 bases, with 19 bases lying between them. The germline CDR1 and CDR2 sequences are SGHVS and FQNEAQ. The CDR3 is made up of 14 amino acids. The CDR3 protein is CASTHRRGSYEAFF. Here the CDR3 DNA reads TGTGCCAGCACCCATCGGAGGGGGTCCTATGAAGCTTTCTTT.

This chain connects TRBV19 to TRBJ1-3; no clear D. V dropped 7 bases and J dropped 5 bases, with 12 bases sitting between them. This CDR3 is built from 13 residues. Germline V gives CDR1 LNHDA, CDR2 SQIVND (reference sequence). The CDR3 nucleotides read TGTGCCAGTACCACAGTACCCAGAAACACCATATATTTT. Its translation is CASTTVPRNTIYF.

J is TRBJ2-3 and V is TRBV28, with D possibly TRBD1 on 6 matching bases. Trimming cost V 2 bases and J 0 bases, with 12 bases left between them. The CDR3 contains 16 residues. Germline CDR1 and CDR2: MDHEN and SYDVKM. CDR3 sequence reads: CASSLKGQGSTDTQYF. The CDR3 region has the DNA TGTGCCAGCAGTTTAAAGGGGCAGGGGAGCACAGATACGCAGTATTTT.

Worth noting for this clone: Its ends do not fully match the called genes, so a read error is possible. The rearrangement links TRBV20-1 to TRBJ2-7; unclear D gene. The CDR3 extends over 11 amino acids. The V gene's germline CDR1 is DFQATT and CDR2 SNEGSKA (reference sequence). CDR3 amino acids: CSASGSSEQYF. The DNA for the CDR3 is TGCAGTGCTAGCGGTTCCTCCGAGCAGTACTTC.

The chain links TRBV29-1 to TRBJ1-2; 7 bases are shared with TRBD1. V lost 4 bases and J lost 4; bases outside the gene matches: 6. Looked up from germline, CDR1 is SQVTM and CDR2 is ANQGSEA. This CDR3 spans 13 amino acids. The CDR3 sequence: CSVVRGPFYGYTF. As DNA, the CDR3 is TGCAGCGTTGTGAGGGGGCCCTTCTATGGCTACACCTTC. Using reference TRBV29-1 and TRBJ1-2 for the parts outside the CDR3, the full variable domain is SAVISQKPSRDICQRGTSLTIQCQVDSQVTMMFWYRQQPGQSLTLIATANQGSEATYESGFVIDKFPISRPNLTFSTLTVSNMSPEDSSIYLCSVVRGPFYGYTFGSGTRLTVV.

The chain uses TRBV7-6 and TRBJ2-5, with D perhaps TRBD1 or TRBD2 (5 bases each). Trimming stripped 1 base from V and 1 base from J, with 19 bases between. The CDR3 extends over 18 amino acids. Germline V gene sequence: CDR1 SGHVS, CDR2 FNYEAQ. CDR3 in DNA: TGTGCCAGCAGCTTAGGGAGCTCTGGGGACGCCTTCCAAGAGACCCAGTACTTC. Protein: CASSLGSSGDAFQETQYF.

This sequence joins TRBV5-1 and TRBJ1-5, with a weak D call TRBD1 (5 bases). The V end was cut by 2 bases, the J end by 3 bases, with 9 bases between. From germline, CDR1 is SGHRS and CDR2 YFSETQ. The length of the CDR3 is 14 residues. DNA for the CDR3: TGCGCCAGCAGCTTCGGGGACCCCAATCAGCCCCAGCATTTT. Its translation: CASSFGDPNQPQHF.

The CDR3, as DNA: TGTGCCAGCTCACCAACGGCGAAACAAGAGACCCAGTACTTC. The encoded protein is CASSPTAKQETQYF. The chain links TRBV18 to TRBJ2-5; D uncertain. The CDR3 extends over 14 amino acids. Trimming removed 2 bases from V and 2 bases from J, with 9 bases in between. Looked up from germline, CDR1 is KGHSH and CDR2 is LQKENI.

V gene TRBV7-9 combines with J gene TRBJ1-2, with a tentative D call TRBD1 (6 bases). In germline, CDR1 is SEHNR, CDR2 FQNEAQ (reference sequence). V was clipped by 5 bases and J by 8 bases, with 18 bases between them. The CDR3 spans 14 residues. CDR3 loop: CASSPDSQGGGYTF. The CDR3 DNA follows: TGTGCCAGCAGCCCAGACTCACAGGGAGGGGGCTACACCTTC.

The V gene is TRBV18, the J gene TRBJ2-7, with 8 nucleotides matching TRBD1. This CDR3 is built from 14 residues. Per the germline V gene, CDR1 is KGHSH and CDR2 is LQKENI. After removal of 3 bases from V and 2 bases from J, the junction contained 3 bases not matched to a gene. The DNA for the CDR3 is TGTGCCAGCTCACCTTGGGACAGGACCTACGAGCAGTACTTC. Its translation: CASSPWDRTYEQYF.

J is TRBJ2-7 and V is TRBV5-1, with D uncertain. CDR1 and CDR2 from the germline V gene are SGHRS and YFSETQ. This CDR3 comprises 12 residues. The V and J ends lost 1 base and 5 bases respectively, with 7 bases between them. The CDR3 loop reads CASSLRFHEQYF. The CDR3 DNA follows: TGCGCCAGCAGCTTGAGGTTCCACGAGCAGTACTTC.